These T cell receptor beta chains were read from a single sample in a study of regulatory T cells in long-lasting Graves disease. From the multiplex PCR reads, TCRdb called clonotypes with MiXCR, one entry per CDR3 protein. The sample records over 200,000 distinct CDR3 sequences, more than 15% being singletons. This sample was shared with a second study, whose subject was T cells in Graves' hyperthyroidism and ophthalmopathy.

The specimen was peripheral blood mononuclear cells (PBMCs), collected at new diagnosis, from a patient treated with antithyroid drugs. The origin of the receptors is a woman aged 25 to 39 with Graves disease. Each CDR3 is given with its conserved first and last residue. The D gene is left open where the match is weak. A clone size is listed for some rows: how often the clone was seen (once, few, many), or a class if it is expanded.

D gene,V gene,clone size,J gene,CDR3 DNA,CDR3 protein
-,TRBV20-1,many,TRBJ1-1,TGCAGTGCTAGAGATGGGCGGACGAACATGAACACTGAAGCTTTCTTT,CSARDGRTNMNTEAFF
-,TRBV4-1,many,TRBJ2-1,TGTGCCAGCAGCCAAGATGGCGGGGGCCCCTACAATGAGCAGTTCTTC,CASSQDGGGPYNEQFF
-,TRBV27,-,TRBJ1-3,TGTGCCAGCAGTGGGCGGAGGACTGGAAACACCATATATTTT,CASSGRRTGNTIYF
TRBD1,TRBV5-1,-,TRBJ1-1,TGCGCCAGCAGCTCACGGACAGGTCTGAACACTGAAGCTTTCTTT,CASSSRTGLNTEAFF
-,TRBV5-1,many,TRBJ2-7,TGCGCCAGCAGCTCTACCGATGGCTCCTACGAGCAGTACTTC,CASSSTDGSYEQYF
-,TRBV20-1,-,TRBJ1-5,TGCAGTGCTAGAGATTTCGGGGGGGGTCAGCCCCAGCATTTT,CSARDFGGGQPQHF
-,TRBV18,-,TRBJ1-1,TGTGCCAGCCTTGAACAGAGAATGAACACTGAAGCTTTCTTT,CASLEQRMNTEAFF
TRBD1,TRBV12-3/TRBV12-4,-,TRBJ1-4,TGTGCCAGCAGTATCTCGGGACAGGGAACTGAAAAACTGTTTTTT,CASSISGQGTEKLFF
TRBD2,TRBV5-1,-,TRBJ2-1,TGCGCCAGCAGTTTTACTAGCGGGAGTTTGAATGAGCAGTTCTTC,CASSFTSGSLNEQFF
-,TRBV29-1,many,TRBJ2-7,TGCAGCGTTGACACCTACCAGCCTGGAGAGCAGTACTTC,CSVDTYQPGEQYF
-,TRBV20-1,many,TRBJ1-5,TGCAGTGCTAGAGAACCTAATCAGCCCCAGCATTTT,CSAREPNQPQHF
TRBD1,TRBV7-3,many,TRBJ1-1,TGTGCCAGCAGCCGCGAAGGGAACAGGGGGGCTTTCTTT,CASSREGNRGAFF
-,TRBV19,many,TRBJ2-1,TGTGCCAGTAGTATTACACAGGACTCCTACAATGAGCAGTTCTTC,CASSITQDSYNEQFF
-,TRBV6-1,many,TRBJ1-1,TGTGCCAGCAGTATCGACGGACTGCTGTTT,CASSIDGLLF
-,TRBV14,many,TRBJ1-6,TGTGCCAGCAGCCAATCAGGAGCACCGATCACCCTCCACTTT,CASSQSGAPITLHF
TRBD1,TRBV6-1,-,TRBJ1-6,TGTGCCAGCAGGGACAGGGAAAGCTCCTATAATTCACCCCTCCACTTT,CASRDRESSYNSPLHF
-,TRBV20-1,many,TRBJ2-1,TGCAGTGCTAGAGATCAGGGACTCCGGCAGTTCTTC,CSARDQGLRQFF
-,TRBV20-1,-,TRBJ1-2,TGCAGTGCTCACAGGGAAATCTATGGCTACACCTTC,CSAHREIYGYTF
TRBD1,TRBV5-4,many,TRBJ1-1,TGTGCCAGCAGCCGGGACAGGGAGCGGTCGGAAGCTTTCTTT,CASSRDRERSEAFF
TRBD2,TRBV3-1,many,TRBJ2-7,TGTGCCAGCAGTTTAGGGACTAGCGGTCCCTACGAGCAGTACTTC,CASSLGTSGPYEQYF
TRBD2,TRBV6-2/TRBV6-3,many,TRBJ2-1,TGTGCCAGCAGTTACTCGGGGGACTACTACAATGAGCAGTTCTTC,CASSYSGDYYNEQFF
TRBD2,TRBV6-1,many,TRBJ2-7,TGTGCCAGCAGTACCACTAGCGGGGGGGCTTACGAGCAGTACTTC,CASSTTSGGAYEQYF
TRBD1,TRBV13,many,TRBJ1-2,TGTGCCAGCAGCCCCTACGACAGGGACTATGGCTACACCTTC,CASSPYDRDYGYTF
-,TRBV7-9,-,TRBJ2-7,TGTGCCAGCAGCTTAGACCCGGGAGCTCCCTACGAGCAGTACTTC,CASSLDPGAPYEQYF
-,TRBV25-1,few,TRBJ1-2,TGTGCCAGCAGTGAATCAGAGGTCCGGAGCTCCTATGGCTACACCTTC,CASSESEVRSSYGYTF
-,TRBV2,many,TRBJ1-3,TGTGCCAGCAGGGGTTGGGGAAACACCATATATTTT,CASRGWGNTIYF
-,TRBV19,-,TRBJ2-1,TGTGCCAGTAGTATAGCCCTACCCCACAGGGGAGGCTACAATGAGCAGTTCTTC,CASSIALPHRGGYNEQFF
TRBD1,TRBV20-1,many,TRBJ2-7,TGCAGTGCCACAGACAGGGGTTCCTACGAGCAGTACTTC,CSATDRGSYEQYF
TRBD2,TRBV5-8,many,TRBJ2-3,TGTGCCAGCCTTACAAGACTAGCGGGAAGCACAGATACGCAGTATTTT,CASLTRLAGSTDTQYF
-,TRBV14,many,TRBJ2-7,TGTGCCAGCAGCCAAACGGCCTACGAGCAGTACTTC,CASSQTAYEQYF
-,TRBV29-1,-,TRBJ2-3,TGCAGCGTAGGGAGTGGAGATACGCAGTATTTT,CSVGSGDTQYF
-,TRBV2,many,TRBJ1-2,TGTGCCAGCAGTGAAGGGGGAGTTTCATATGGCTACACCTTC,CASSEGGVSYGYTF
-,TRBV5-4,few,TRBJ1-1,TGTGCCAGCAGCTTGCCCGAGCCAATGAACACTGAAGCTTTCTTT,CASSLPEPMNTEAFF
-,TRBV7-2,many,TRBJ2-1,TGTGCCAGCAGCCCGACTGATAGCTCCTACAATGAGCAGTTCTTC,CASSPTDSSYNEQFF
-,TRBV5-1,many,TRBJ1-1,TGCGCCAGCAGCATTAACTCGGGGAGCTATTACACTGAAGCTTTCTTT,CASSINSGSYYTEAFF
-,TRBV27,many,TRBJ2-1,TGTGCCAGCAGATACGGACGATACAATGAGCAGTTCTTC,CASRYGRYNEQFF